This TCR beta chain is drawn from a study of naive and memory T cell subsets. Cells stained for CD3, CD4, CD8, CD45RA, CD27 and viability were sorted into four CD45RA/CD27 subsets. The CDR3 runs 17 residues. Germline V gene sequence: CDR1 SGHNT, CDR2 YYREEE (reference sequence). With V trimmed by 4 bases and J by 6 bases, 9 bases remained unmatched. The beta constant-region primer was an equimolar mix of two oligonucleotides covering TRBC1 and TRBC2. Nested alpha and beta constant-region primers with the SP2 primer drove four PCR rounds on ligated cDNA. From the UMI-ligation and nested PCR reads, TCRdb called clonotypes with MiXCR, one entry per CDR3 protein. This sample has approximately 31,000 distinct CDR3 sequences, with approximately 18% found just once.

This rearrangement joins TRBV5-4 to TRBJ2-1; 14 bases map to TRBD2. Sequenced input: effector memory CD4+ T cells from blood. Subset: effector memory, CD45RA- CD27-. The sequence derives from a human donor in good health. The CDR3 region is CASSTRTSGRRVNEQFF. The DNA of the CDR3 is TGTGCCAGCAGCACTAGGACTAGCGGGAGGAGGGTCAATGAGCAGTTCTTC. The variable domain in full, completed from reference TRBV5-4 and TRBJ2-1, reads ETGVTQSPTHLIKTRGQQVTLRCSSQSGHNTVSWYQQALGQGPQFIFQYYREEENGRGNFPPRFSGLQFPNYSSELNVNALELDDSALYLCASSTRTSGRRVNEQFFGPGTRLTVL.